This TCR beta chain was observed in a study of blood T cell repertoires in COVID-19. The wider study: Sites in the United States, Italy and Spain provided acute and convalescent COVID-19 samples. Nucleic acid was either cDNA or gDNA, and it came from T cells, B-cell-depleted T cells, or PBMCs.

The CDR3 totals 12 residues. Trimming stripped 7 bases from V and 9 bases from J, with 15 bases between. From germline, CDR1 is SNHLY and CDR2 FYNNEI. Under the authors' procedure: Amplification of reference gene primers provided the estimated nucleated cell counts. Using immunoSEQ multiplex PCR, the repertoire was profiled, and TCRdb retains in-frame clones only, with some absent. That table is the source of V, J and clone size, and D and trimming were worked out from the DNA. Found here are around 180,000 clones, about 87% of them singletons; the top ten hold about 26%. V usage is TRBV2 and J usage is TRBJ1-1, with D tentatively TRBD1 (5 bases). The receptor's source is a man aged 60 to 69 with acute or convalescent COVID-19. The sample comprised peripheral blood. This CDR3 is CASMERGYQAFF. The CDR3 DNA is TGTGCCAGCATGGAACGGGGGTATCAAGCTTTCTTT.